This T cell receptor beta chain was captured by sequencing in a study of T cells in Graves' hyperthyroidism and ophthalmopathy. For the study at large: Peripheral blood was secured at the point of initial diagnosis, before any treatment.

This clonotype was counted many times. The investigators amplified TCR beta CDR3 regions from RNA transcripts. The TCR CDR3 first-round RT-PCR relied on the HTBI primer set. A single record per CDR3 protein comes from TCRdb applying MiXCR to the multiplex PCR reads. The table records fewer than 450,000 distinct CDR3 sequences, about a sixth of them present only once. This CDR3 is built from 13 residues. The germline gives CDR1 MGHRA, CDR2 YSYEKL. V lost 1 base and J lost 7, with 10 bases in between. Sequencing used blood. The clonotype was recovered from a woman in her twenties or thirties with Graves' hyperthyroidism that later progressed to Graves' ophthalmopathy. This chain joins TRBV4-1 and TRBJ1-1; D call uncertain. The CDR3 region has the DNA TGCGCCAGCAGCCAAGTCACACGGCTTGAAGCTTTCTTT. Protein: CASSQVTRLEAFF.